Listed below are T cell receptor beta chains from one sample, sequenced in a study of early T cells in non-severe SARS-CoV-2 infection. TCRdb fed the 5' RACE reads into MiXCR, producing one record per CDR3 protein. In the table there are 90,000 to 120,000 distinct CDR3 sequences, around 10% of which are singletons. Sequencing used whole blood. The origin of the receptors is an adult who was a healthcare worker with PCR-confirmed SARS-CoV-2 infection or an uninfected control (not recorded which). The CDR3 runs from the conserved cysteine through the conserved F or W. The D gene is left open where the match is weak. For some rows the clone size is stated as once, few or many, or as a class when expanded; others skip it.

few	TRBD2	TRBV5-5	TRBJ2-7	CASSLRLGLAVYEQYF	TGTGCCAGCAGCTTGCGCCTGGGGCTAGCGGTTTACGAGCAGTACTTC
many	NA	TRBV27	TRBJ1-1	CASRYENPPGRDTEAFF	TGTGCCAGCAGGTACGAAAACCCGCCCGGACGGGACACTGAAGCTTTCTTT
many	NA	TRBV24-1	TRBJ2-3	CATSRDKSTDTQYF	TGTGCCACCAGCCGGGACAAAAGCACAGATACGCAGTATTTT
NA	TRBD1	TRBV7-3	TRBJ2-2	CASSRGQGTEQFF	TGTGCCAGCAGCCGAGGACAGGGGACGGAGCAGTTTTTT
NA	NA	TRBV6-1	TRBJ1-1	CASRQANTEAFF	TGTGCCAGCAGACAGGCCAACACTGAAGCTTTCTTT
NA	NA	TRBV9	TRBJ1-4	CASSKSPGSGTNEKLFF	TGTGCCAGCAGCAAAAGTCCCGGGTCTGGGACTAATGAAAAACTGTTTTTT
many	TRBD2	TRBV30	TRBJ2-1	CAWSRSGGRRNNEQFF	TGTGCCTGGAGTCGGTCGGGCGGGAGACGAAACAATGAGCAGTTCTTC
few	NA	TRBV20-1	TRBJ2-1	CSARVGGARGEQFF	TGCAGTGCTAGAGTTGGGGGGGCCCGCGGTGAGCAGTTCTTC
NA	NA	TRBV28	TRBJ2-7	CASSLKGIDEQYF	TGTGCCAGCAGTTTAAAGGGAATCGACGAGCAGTACTTC
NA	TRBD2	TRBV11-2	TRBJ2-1	CASSFGLASSNEQFF	TGTGCCAGCAGCTTCGGACTAGCGAGTTCCAATGAGCAGTTCTTC
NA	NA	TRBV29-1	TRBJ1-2	CSVGSSGGVANYGYTF	TGCAGCGTTGGTTCAAGTGGGGGGGTAGCTAACTATGGCTACACCTTC
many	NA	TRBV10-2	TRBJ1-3	CAVADPQLGGNTIYF	TGCGCAGTAGCGGACCCACAGTTGGGAGGAAACACCATATATTTT
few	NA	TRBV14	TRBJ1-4	CASSFVPEKLFF	TGTGCCAGCAGCTTCGTCCCCGAAAAACTGTTTTTT
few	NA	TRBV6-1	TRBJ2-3	CASSELGVSTDTQYF	TGTGCCAGCAGTGAGTTGGGCGTTAGCACAGATACGCAGTATTTT
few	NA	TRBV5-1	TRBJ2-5	CASSSGFETQYF	TGCGCCAGCAGCTCCGGTTTCGAGACCCAGTACTTC
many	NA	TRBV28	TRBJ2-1	CASSFRGYRKDEQFF	TGTGCCAGCAGTTTTAGAGGATACAGGAAGGATGAGCAGTTCTTC
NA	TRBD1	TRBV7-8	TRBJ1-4	CASSLLQGKEKLFF	TGTGCCAGCAGCTTATTACAGGGGAAGGAAAAACTGTTTTTT
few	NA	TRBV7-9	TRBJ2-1	CASSVNRDDNEQFF	TGTGCCAGCAGTGTGAACCGGGATGACAATGAGCAGTTCTTC
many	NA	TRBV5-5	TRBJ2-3	CASSLEGPGIISTDTQYF	TGTGCCAGCAGCTTGGAGGGGCCAGGAATCATTAGCACAGATACGCAGTATTTT
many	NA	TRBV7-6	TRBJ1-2	CASSFNSSPRGEHYGYTF	TGTGCCAGCAGCTTCAACTCCTCCCCTAGGGGGGAACACTATGGCTACACCTTC
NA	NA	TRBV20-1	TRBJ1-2	CSASRTSNYGYTF	TGCAGTGCTTCGCGGACATCCAACTATGGCTACACCTTC
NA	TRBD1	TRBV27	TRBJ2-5	CASSTLSTGIETQYF	TGTGCCAGCAGTACCCTTTCGACAGGGATCGAGACCCAGTACTTC
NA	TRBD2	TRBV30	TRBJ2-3	CAWSGLAGGRATQYF	TGTGCCTGGAGTGGACTAGCGGGAGGTCGAGCCACGCAGTATTTT
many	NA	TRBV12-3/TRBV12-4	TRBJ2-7	CASRRFGEQYF	TGTGCCAGCAGGCGGTTCGGCGAGCAGTACTTC
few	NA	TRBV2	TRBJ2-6	CASSGSRSGANVLTF	TGTGCCAGCAGTGGCAGTCGCTCTGGGGCCAACGTCCTGACTTTC
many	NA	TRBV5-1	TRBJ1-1	CASKQGRVNTEAFF	TGCGCCAGCAAGCAGGGGAGGGTGAACACTGAAGCTTTCTTT
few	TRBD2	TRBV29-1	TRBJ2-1	CSVESSGSTNEQFF	TGCAGCGTTGAATCCAGCGGGAGTACGAATGAGCAGTTCTTC
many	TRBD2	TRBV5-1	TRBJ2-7	CASSSTSASAYEQYF	TGCGCCAGCAGCTCGACTAGCGCCTCCGCCTACGAGCAGTACTTC
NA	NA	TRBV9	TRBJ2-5	CASSVGRTRETQYF	TGTGCCAGCAGCGTCGGTCGAACTAGGGAGACCCAGTACTTC
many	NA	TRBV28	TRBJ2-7	CASSFGLRYEQYF	TGTGCCAGCAGTTTTGGGTTAAGATACGAGCAGTACTTC
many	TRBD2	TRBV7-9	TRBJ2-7	CASSLVSPFWTSGTTYEQYF	TGTGCCAGCAGCTTAGTATCACCCTTTTGGACTAGCGGGACAACCTACGAGCAGTACTTC
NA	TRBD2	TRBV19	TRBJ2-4	CASSLGLAVNKNIQYF	TGTGCCAGTAGTTTGGGACTAGCGGTAAACAAAAACATTCAGTACTTC
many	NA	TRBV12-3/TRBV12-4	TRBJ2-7	CASSSKYEQYF	TGTGCCAGCAGTTCCAAGTACGAGCAGTACTTC
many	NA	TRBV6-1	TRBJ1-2	CASRADLLGRGGYTF	TGTGCCAGCAGAGCCGACTTGTTGGGGAGAGGGGGCTACACCTTC
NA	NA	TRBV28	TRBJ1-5	CASIGTLRRVGQPQHF	TGTGCCAGCATAGGTACACTTCGCCGGGTGGGGCAGCCCCAGCATTTT
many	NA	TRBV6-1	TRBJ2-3	CASSGLYYVEGPITDTQYF	TGTGCCAGCAGTGGACTATATTATGTGGAGGGACCTATCACAGATACGCAGTATTTT
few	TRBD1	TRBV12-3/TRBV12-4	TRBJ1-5	CASRATGGGQPQHF	TGTGCCAGCAGAGCGACAGGGGGAGGTCAGCCCCAGCATTTT
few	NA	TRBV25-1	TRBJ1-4	CASSEEGPNEKLFF	TGTGCCAGCAGTGAGGAGGGCCCTAATGAAAAACTGTTTTTT
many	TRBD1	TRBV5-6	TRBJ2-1	CASSLGGEQFF	TGTGCCAGCAGCTTAGGGGGCGAGCAGTTCTTC
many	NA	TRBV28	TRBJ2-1	CASSLGHFVNNEQFF	TGTGCCAGCAGTTTAGGGCATTTCGTTAACAATGAGCAGTTCTTC
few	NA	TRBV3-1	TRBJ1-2	CASSQISRETDGYTF	TGTGCCAGCAGCCAAATTTCCAGGGAGACTGATGGCTACACCTTC
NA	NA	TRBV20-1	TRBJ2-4	CSARSQAKNIQYF	TGCAGTGCTAGATCGCAAGCCAAAAACATTCAGTACTTC
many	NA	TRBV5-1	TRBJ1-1	CASSTDGFWNTEAFF	TGCGCCAGCAGCACGGACGGATTCTGGAACACTGAAGCTTTCTTT
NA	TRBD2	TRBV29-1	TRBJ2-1	CSGTGTSDNEQFF	TGCAGCGGTACCGGGACTAGCGATAATGAGCAGTTCTTC
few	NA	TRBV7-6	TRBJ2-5	CASSPGRSQGTQYF	TGTGCCAGCAGCCCCGGACGGAGCCAGGGGACCCAGTACTTC
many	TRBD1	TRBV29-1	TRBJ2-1	CSVVGTGNQFF	TGCAGCGTTGTGGGGACAGGGAACCAGTTCTTC
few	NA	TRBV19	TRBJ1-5	CASLPGASPLAQPQHF	TGTGCCAGTTTACCGGGGGCCTCGCCCCTGGCGCAGCCCCAGCATTTT
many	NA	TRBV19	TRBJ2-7	CASSASGTGSYEQYF	TGTGCCAGTAGTGCGTCCGGGACCGGGTCCTACGAGCAGTACTTC
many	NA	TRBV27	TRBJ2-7	CASSLTRSYEQYF	TGTGCCAGCAGTTTGACCCGCTCCTACGAGCAGTACTTC
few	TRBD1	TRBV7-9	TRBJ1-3	CAFAGGTGNTIYF	TGTGCCTTCGCAGGGGGCACTGGAAACACCATATATTTT